This T cell receptor beta chain was retrieved from a study of beta chain features in type 1 diabetes. CDR1 and CDR2 (germline): SGHNT, YYREEE (reference sequence). CDR3 length: 14 residues. Trimming removed 3 bases from V and 8 bases from J; junction bases left unmatched: 5. Expressed TCRB transcripts were sequenced because the isolated RNA had all been reverse transcribed beforehand. The method was immunoSEQ multiplex PCR; TCRdb's version includes in-frame clones alone and lacks a portion of them. The sample records 200,000 to 300,000 clones, 14% being singletons. This receptor was obtained from a woman aged 40 to 50 in good health. The chain recombines TRBV5-4 with TRBJ2-1; 10 bases are shared with TRBD1. The sample comprised naive CD4+ T cells from blood. The CDR3: CASSSGQGSDEQFF. CDR3 nucleotides: TGTGCCAGCAGCTCGGGACAGGGGTCCGATGAGCAGTTCTTC. Filled out from reference TRBV5-4 and TRBJ2-1, the complete variable domain reads ETGVTQSPTHLIKTRGQQVTLRCSSQSGHNTVSWYQQALGQGPQFIFQYYREEENGRGNFPPRFSGLQFPNYSSELNVNALELDDSALYLCASSSGQGSDEQFFGPGTRLTVL.